The entry below describes one T cell receptor (beta chain). Its antigen is as yet unknown. The data originate from a study of cytomegalovirus exposure and HLA in healthy donors. The study's findings and limits: Researchers reported that three CMV-associated chains were confirmed in vitro as CMV antigen-specific.

V gave up 7 bases and J gave up 7 bases; unmatched junction bases: 5. Germline CDR1 SQVTM, CDR2 ANQGSEA. This CDR3 comprises 11 residues. PCR used 60 Vbeta primers and 13 Jbeta primers. The data were produced by immunoSEQ multiplex PCR, yet TCRdb's version contains in-frame clones alone and is incomplete. The sample has about 200,000 clones, 60% to 80% seen once. The material sequenced was PBMCs. The receptor was derived from a male donor in good health and CMV-seronegative. V is TRBV29-1 and J is TRBJ1-1, with TRBD1 identical over 8 bases. The CDR3 DNA follows: TGCAGCGCCACCGGGACAGGTGAAGCTTTCTTT. As protein: CSATGTGEAFF.